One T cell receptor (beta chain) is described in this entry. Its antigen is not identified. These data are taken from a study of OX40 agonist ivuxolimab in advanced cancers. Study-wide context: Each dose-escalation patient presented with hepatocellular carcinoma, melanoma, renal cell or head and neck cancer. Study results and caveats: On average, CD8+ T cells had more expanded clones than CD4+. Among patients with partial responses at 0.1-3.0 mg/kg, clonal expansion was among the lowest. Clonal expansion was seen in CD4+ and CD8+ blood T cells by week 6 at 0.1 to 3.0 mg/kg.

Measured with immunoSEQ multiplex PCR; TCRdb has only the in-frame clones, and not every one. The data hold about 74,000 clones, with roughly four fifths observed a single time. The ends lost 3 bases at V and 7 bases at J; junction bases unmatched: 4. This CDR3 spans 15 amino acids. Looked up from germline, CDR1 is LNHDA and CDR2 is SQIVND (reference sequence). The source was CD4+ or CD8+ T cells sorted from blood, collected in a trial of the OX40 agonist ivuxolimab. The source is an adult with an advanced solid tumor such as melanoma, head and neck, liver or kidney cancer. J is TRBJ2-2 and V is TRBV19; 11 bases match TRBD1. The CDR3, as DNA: TGTGCCAGTAGTATGGGGACAGGGGGAATCGGGGAGCTGTTTTTT. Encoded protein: CASSMGTGGIGELFF.